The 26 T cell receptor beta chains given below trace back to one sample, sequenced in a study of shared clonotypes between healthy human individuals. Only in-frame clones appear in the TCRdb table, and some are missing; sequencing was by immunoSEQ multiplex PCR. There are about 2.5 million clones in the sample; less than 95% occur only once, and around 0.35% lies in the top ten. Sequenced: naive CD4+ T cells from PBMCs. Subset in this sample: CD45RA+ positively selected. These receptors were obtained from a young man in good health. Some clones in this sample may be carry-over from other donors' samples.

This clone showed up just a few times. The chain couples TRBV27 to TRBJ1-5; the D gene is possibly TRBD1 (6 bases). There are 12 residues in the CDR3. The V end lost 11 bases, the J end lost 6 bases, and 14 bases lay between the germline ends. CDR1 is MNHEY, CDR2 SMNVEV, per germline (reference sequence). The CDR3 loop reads CAGGGLGQPQHF. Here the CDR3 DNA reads TGTGCCGGCGGGGGCCTCGGTCAGCCCCAGCATTTT.

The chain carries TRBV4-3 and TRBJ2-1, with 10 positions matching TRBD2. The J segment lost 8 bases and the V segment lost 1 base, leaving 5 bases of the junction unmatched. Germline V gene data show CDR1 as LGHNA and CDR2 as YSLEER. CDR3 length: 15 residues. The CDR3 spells CASSQGRTSGDEQFF. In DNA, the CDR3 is TGCGCCAGCAGCCAAGGAAGGACTAGCGGCGATGAGCAGTTCTTC.

Here the CDR3 reads CASSSVSGRGPNEQFF. The CDR3 DNA reads TGTGCCAGCAGCTCCGTATCGGGCAGGGGGCCCAATGAGCAGTTCTTC. The V gene is TRBV7-9, the J gene TRBJ2-1, with TRBD1 matching over 8 bases. CDR3 length: 16 residues. V lost 4 bases and J lost 6; bases outside the gene matches: 11. CDR1 and CDR2 from the germline V gene are SEHNR and FQNEAQ (reference sequence).

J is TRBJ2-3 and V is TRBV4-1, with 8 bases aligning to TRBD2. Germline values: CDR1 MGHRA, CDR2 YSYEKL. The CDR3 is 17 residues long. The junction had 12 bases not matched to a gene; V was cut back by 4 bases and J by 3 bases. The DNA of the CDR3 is TGCGCCAGCAGCCCTATTACGGCTACTAGCGGTACAGATACGCAGTATTTT. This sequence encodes CASSPITATSGTDTQYF.

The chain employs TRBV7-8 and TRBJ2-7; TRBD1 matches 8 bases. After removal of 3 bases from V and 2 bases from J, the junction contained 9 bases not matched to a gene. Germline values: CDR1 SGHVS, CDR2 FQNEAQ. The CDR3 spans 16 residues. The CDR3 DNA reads TGTGCCAGCAGCTTGGCACTGACAGGGGTGGCCTACGAGCAGTACTTC. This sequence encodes CASSLALTGVAYEQYF.

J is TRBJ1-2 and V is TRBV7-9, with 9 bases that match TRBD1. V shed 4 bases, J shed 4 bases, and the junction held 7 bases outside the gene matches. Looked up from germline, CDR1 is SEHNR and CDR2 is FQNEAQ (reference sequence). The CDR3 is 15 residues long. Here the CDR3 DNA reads TGTGCCAGCAGCTCTACAGGGGGCGCCGGCTATGGCTACACCTTC. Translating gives CASSSTGGAGYGYTF.

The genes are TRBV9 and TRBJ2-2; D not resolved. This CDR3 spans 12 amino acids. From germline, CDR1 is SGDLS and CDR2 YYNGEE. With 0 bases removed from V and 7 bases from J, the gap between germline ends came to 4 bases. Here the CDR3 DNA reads TGTGCCAGCAGCGTAGGGAACGGGGAGCTGTTTTTT. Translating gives CASSVGNGELFF.

CDR3 loop: CASSGTSGRVEQFF. DNA of the CDR3: TGTGCCAGCAGCGGGACTAGCGGGAGGGTCGAGCAGTTCTTC. The chain joins TRBV9 to TRBJ2-1, with 15 bases aligning to TRBD2. Germline-derived CDR1 and CDR2 are SGDLS and YYNGEE. The CDR3 spans 14 residues. J was trimmed by 10 bases and V by 3 bases; bases with no gene match: 2.

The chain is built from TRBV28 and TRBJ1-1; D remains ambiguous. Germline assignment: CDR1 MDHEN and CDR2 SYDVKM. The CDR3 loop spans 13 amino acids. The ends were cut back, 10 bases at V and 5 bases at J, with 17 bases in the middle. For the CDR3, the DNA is TGTGCCACGGCTCTAGTGGCTGGTACTGAAGCTTTCTTT. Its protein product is CATALVAGTEAFF.

In DNA, the CDR3 is TGTGCCAGTAGTCGGAGTGGACTAGCGGGCGGGAAGACCCAGTACTTC. This sequence encodes CASSRSGLAGGKTQYF. The V and J genes are TRBV19 and TRBJ2-5; 11 bases are shared with TRBD2. The CDR3 is made up of 16 amino acids. The V and J ends lost 5 bases and 6 bases, in that order; junction bases with no gene match: 11. The germline V gene encodes CDR1 LNHDA and CDR2 SQIVND (reference sequence).

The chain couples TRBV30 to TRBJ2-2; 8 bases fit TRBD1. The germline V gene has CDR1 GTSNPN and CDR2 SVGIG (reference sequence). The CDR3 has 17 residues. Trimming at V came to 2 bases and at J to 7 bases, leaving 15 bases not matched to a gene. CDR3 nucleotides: TGTGCCTGGAGTCCGGACAGGGTATTTGATGCGGTCGGGGAGCTGTTTTTT. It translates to CAWSPDRVFDAVGELFF.

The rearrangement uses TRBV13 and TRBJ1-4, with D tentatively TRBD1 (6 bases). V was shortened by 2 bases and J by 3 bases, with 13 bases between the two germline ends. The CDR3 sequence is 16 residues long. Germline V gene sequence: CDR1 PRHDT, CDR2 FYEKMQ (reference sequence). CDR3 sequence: CASSLRGGQANEKLFF. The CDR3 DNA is TGTGCCAGCAGCTTAAGGGGGGGCCAGGCTAATGAAAAACTGTTTTTT.

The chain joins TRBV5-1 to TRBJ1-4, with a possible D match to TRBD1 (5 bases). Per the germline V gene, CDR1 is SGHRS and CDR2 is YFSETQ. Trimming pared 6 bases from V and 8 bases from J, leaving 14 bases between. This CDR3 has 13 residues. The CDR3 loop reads CASTTGRDEKLFF. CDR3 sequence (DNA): TGCGCCAGCACCACGGGGCGGGACGAAAAACTGTTTTTT.

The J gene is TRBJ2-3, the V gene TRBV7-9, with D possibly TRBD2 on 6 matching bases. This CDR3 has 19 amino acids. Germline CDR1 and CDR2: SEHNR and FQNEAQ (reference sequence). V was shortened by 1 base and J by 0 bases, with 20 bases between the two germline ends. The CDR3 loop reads CASSLGLAAGTLSTDTQYF. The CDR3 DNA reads TGTGCCAGCAGCTTAGGGTTAGCGGCCGGGACCCTAAGCACAGATACGCAGTATTTT.

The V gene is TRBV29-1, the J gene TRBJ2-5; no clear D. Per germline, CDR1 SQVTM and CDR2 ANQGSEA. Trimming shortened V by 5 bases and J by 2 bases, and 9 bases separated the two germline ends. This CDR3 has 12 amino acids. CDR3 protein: CSVLPGQETQYF. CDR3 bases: TGCAGCGTTCTGCCAGGACAAGAGACCCAGTACTTC.

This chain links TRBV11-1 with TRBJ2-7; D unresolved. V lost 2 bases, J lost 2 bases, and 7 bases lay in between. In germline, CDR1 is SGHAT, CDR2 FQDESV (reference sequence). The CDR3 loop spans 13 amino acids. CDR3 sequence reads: CASSLISTYEQYF. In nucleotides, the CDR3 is TGTGCCAGCAGCTTAATCTCTACCTACGAGCAGTACTTC.

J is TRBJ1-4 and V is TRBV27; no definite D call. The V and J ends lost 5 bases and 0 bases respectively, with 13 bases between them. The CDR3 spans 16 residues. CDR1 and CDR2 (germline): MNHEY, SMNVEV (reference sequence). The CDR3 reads CASSTYLRATNEKLFF. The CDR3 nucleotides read TGTGCCAGCAGTACATATCTTCGCGCAACTAATGAAAAACTGTTTTTT.

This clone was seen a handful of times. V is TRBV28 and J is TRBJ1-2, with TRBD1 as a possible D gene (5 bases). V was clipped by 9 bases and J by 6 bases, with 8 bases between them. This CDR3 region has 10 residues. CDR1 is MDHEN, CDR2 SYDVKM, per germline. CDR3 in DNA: TGTGCCAGTGGGGGGAATGGCTACACCTTC. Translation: CASGGNGYTF.

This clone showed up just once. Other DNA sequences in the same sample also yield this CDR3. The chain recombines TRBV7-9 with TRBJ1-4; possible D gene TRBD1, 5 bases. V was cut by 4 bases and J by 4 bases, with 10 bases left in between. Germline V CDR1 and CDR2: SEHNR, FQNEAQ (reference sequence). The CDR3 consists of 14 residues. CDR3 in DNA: TGTGCCAGCAGCTCGAGAGGACATAATGAAAAACTGTTTTTT. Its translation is CASSSRGHNEKLFF.

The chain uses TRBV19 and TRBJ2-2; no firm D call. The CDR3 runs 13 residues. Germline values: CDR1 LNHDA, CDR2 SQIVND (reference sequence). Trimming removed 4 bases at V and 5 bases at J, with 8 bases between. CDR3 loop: CASSTDGTGELFF. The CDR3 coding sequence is TGTGCCAGTAGTACCGACGGGACCGGGGAGCTGTTTTTT.

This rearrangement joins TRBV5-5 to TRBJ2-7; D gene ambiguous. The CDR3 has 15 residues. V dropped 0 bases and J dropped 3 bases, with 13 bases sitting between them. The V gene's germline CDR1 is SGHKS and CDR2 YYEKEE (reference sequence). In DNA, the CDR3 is TGTGCCAGCAGCTTGGCCGCCAGCTACCTCTACGAGCAGTACTTC. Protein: CASSLAASYLYEQYF.

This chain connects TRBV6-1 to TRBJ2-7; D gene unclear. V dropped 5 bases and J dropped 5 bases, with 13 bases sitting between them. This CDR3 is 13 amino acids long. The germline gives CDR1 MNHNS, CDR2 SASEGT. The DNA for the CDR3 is TGTGCCAGCAGTCAAACATGGGGAAACGAGCAGTACTTC. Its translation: CASSQTWGNEQYF.

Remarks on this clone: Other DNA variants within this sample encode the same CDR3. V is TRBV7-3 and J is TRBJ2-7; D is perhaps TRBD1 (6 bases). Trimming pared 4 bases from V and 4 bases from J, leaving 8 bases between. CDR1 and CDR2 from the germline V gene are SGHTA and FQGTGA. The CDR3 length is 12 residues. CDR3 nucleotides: TGTGCCAGCAGCTCACAGGGATACGAGCAGTACTTC. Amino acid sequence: CASSSQGYEQYF.

The CDR3 spells CAWQGDWTQYF. The CDR3 DNA reads as TGTGCCTGGCAAGGGGATTGGACCCAGTACTTC. The gene calls are TRBV30 and TRBJ2-5; D perhaps matches TRBD1 (5 bases). CDR1 and CDR2 from the germline V gene are GTSNPN and SVGIG (reference sequence). The V and J ends lost 5 bases and 7 bases respectively, with 11 bases between them. This CDR3 contains 11 residues.

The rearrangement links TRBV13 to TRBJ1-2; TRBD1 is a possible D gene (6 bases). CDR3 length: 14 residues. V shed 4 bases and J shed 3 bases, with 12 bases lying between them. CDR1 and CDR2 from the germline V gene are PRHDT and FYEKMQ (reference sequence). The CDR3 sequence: CASSYRELDYGYTF. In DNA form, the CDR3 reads TGTGCCAGCAGCTACAGGGAACTCGACTATGGCTACACCTTC.

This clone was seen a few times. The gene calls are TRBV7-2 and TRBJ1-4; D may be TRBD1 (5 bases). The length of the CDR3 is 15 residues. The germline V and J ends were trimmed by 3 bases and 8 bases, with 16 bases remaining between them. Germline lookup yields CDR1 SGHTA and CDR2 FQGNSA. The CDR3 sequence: CASSFSLREGEKLFF. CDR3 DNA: TGTGCCAGCAGCTTCTCTCTAAGGGAGGGGGAAAAACTGTTTTTT.